The 5 T cell receptor beta chains below come from one sample, sequenced in a study of blood T cell repertoires in COVID-19. The table came from immunoSEQ multiplex PCR; TCRdb's copy has only in-frame clones and leaves some out. The table shows roughly 150,000 clones, with approximately 91% occurring only once. The sample was peripheral blood. The receptors were gathered from a man between 18 and 35 years old with COVID-19, enrolled during active disease.

The chain combines TRBV24-1 with TRBJ2-1; TRBD2 matches at 11 bases. Per germline, CDR1 KGHDR and CDR2 SFDVKD. Losses at the gene ends were 1 base for V and 4 bases for J; bases not matched to a gene: 2. The length of the CDR3 is 16 residues. The CDR3 region is CATSDFASGGYNEQFF. The CDR3, as DNA: TGTGCCACCAGTGATTTCGCTAGCGGGGGGTACAATGAGCAGTTCTTC.

The rearrangement uses TRBV28 and TRBJ2-1; 7 nucleotides agree with TRBD1. This CDR3 is 17 amino acids long. The trim removed 4 bases at V and 0 bases at J, leaving 9 bases unmatched. The germline V gene encodes CDR1 MDHEN and CDR2 SYDVKM. The CDR3 protein is CASSSDQGQPSYNEQFF. DNA for the CDR3: TGTGCCAGCAGTTCAGATCAGGGACAGCCCTCCTACAATGAGCAGTTCTTC.

This sequence joins TRBV14 and TRBJ2-1, with D tentatively TRBD2 (6 bases). CDR3 length: 16 amino acids. The V gene's germline CDR1 is SGHDN and CDR2 FVKESK. V lost 2 bases to trimming and J lost 6 bases, with 17 bases between them. The CDR3 nucleotides read TGTGCCAGCAGCCAACTGACTAGTAGATTAGCCAATGAGCAGTTCTTC. Translated: CASSQLTSRLANEQFF. The variable domain in full, completed from reference TRBV14 and TRBJ2-1, reads EAGVTQFPSHSVIEKGQTVTLRCDPISGHDNLYWYRRVMGKEIKFLLHFVKESKQDESGMPNNRFLAERTGGTYSTLKVQPAELEDSGVYFCASSQLTSRLANEQFFGPGTRLTVL.

The chain is built from TRBV30 and TRBJ1-2, with 9 bases fitting TRBD1. Germline CDR1 reads GTSNPN; CDR2 reads SVGIG (reference sequence). This CDR3 region has 16 residues. V shed 6 bases and J 4 bases; nucleotides not matched to a gene: 15. For the CDR3, the DNA is TGTGCCTGTTACCGGGACAGGGCCCCTTTGGGCTATGGCTACACCTTC. This codes for CACYRDRAPLGYGYTF.

The gene calls are TRBV28 and TRBJ2-7; 7 bases map to TRBD1. V lost 4 bases, J lost 5 bases, and 11 bases stayed unmatched. The CDR3 has 15 residues. Germline lookup yields CDR1 MDHEN and CDR2 SYDVKM. The CDR3 DNA sequence: TGTGCCAGCAGTTCACCTTCGGAAGGGGGCCACGAGCAGTACTTC. Amino acids: CASSSPSEGGHEQYF.